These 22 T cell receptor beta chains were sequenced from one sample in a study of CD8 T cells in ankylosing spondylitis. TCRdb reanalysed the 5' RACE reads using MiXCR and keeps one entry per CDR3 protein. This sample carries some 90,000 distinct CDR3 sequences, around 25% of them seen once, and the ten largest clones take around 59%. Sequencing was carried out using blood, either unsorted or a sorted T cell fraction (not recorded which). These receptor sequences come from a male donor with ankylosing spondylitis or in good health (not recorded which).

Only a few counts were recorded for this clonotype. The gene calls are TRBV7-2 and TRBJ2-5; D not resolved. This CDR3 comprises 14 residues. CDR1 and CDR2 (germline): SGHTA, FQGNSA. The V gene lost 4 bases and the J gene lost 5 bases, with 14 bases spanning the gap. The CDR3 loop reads CASSSSPLWETQYF. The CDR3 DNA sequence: TGTGCCAGCAGCTCTTCGCCCCTTTGGGAGACCCAGTACTTC.

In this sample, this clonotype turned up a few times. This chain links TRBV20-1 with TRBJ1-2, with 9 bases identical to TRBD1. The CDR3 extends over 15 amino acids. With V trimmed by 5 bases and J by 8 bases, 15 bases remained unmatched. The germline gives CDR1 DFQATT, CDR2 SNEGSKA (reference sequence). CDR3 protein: CSAPRPDRGSPGYTF. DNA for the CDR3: TGCAGTGCTCCACGACCGGACAGGGGCTCCCCAGGCTACACCTTC.

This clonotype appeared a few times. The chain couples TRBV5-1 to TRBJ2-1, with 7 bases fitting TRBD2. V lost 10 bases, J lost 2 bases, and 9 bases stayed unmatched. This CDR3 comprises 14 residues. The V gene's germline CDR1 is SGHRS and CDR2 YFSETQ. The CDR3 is CAPHGRLTYNEQFF. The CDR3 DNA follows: TGCGCCCCGCACGGGAGGCTTACCTACAATGAGCAGTTCTTC.

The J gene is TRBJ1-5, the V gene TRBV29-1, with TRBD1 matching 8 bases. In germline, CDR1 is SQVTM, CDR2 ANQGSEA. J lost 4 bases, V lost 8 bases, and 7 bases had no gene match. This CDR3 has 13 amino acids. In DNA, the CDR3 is TGCAGCACTGGGACAGGCCGGAATCAGCCCCAGCATTTT. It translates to CSTGTGRNQPQHF.

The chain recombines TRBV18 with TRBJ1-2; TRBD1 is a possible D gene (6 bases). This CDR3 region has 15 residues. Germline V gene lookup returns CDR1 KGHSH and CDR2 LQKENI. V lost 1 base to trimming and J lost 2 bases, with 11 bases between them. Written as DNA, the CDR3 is TGTGCCAGCTCACCACTTAAGGGACACAACTATGGCTACACCTTC. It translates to CASSPLKGHNYGYTF.

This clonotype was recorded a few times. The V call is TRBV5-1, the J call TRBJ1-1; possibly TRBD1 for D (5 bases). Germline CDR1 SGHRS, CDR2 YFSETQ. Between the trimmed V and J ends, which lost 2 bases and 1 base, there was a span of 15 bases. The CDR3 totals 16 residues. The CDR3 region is CASSLHSAGRNTEAFF. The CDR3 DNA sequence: TGCGCCAGCAGCTTACATAGTGCAGGGCGGAACACTGAAGCTTTCTTT.

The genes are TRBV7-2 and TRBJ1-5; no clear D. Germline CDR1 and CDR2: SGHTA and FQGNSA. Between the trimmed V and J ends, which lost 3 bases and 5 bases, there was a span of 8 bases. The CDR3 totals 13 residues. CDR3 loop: CASSLSRDQPQHF. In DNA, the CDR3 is TGTGCCAGCAGCTTGTCTAGGGATCAGCCCCAGCATTTT.

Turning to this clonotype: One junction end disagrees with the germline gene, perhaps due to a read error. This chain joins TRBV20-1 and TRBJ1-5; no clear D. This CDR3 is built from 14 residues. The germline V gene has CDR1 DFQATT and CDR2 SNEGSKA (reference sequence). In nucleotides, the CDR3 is TGCAGTGCAAGAGGACGGAGCTGGGATCAGCCCCAGCATTTT. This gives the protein CSARGRSWDQPQHF.

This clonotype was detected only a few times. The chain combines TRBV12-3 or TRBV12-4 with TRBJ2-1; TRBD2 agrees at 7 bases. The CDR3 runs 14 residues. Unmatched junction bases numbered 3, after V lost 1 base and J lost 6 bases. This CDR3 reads CASSLDPGGNEQFF. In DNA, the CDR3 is TGTGCCAGCAGTTTAGACCCGGGAGGCAATGAGCAGTTCTTC.

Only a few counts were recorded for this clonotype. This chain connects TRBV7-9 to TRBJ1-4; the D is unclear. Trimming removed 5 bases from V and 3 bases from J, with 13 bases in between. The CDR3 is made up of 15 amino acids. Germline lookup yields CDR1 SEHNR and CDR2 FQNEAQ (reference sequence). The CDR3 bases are TGTGCCAGCAGCCTCATAGGCACTCCTAATGAAAAACTGTTTTTT. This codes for CASSLIGTPNEKLFF.

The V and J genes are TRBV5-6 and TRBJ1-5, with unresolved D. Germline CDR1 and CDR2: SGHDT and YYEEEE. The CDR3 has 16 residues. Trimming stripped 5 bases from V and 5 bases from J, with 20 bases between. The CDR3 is CASRRTLGGVDQPQHF. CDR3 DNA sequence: TGTGCCAGCAGGCGGACGTTGGGCGGAGTTGATCAGCCCCAGCATTTT.

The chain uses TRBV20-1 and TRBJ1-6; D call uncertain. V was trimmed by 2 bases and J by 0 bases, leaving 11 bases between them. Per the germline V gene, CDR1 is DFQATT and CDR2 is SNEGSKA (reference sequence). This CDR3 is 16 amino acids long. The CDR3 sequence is CSARFGTSSYNSPLHF. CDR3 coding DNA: TGCAGTGCTAGATTCGGTACCAGCTCCTATAATTCACCCCTCCACTTT.

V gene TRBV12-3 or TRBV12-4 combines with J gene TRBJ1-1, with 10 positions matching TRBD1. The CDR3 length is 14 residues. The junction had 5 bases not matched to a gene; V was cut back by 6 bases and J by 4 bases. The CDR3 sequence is CASRGTGESTEAFF. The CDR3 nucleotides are TGTGCCAGCAGGGGGACAGGGGAGAGCACTGAAGCTTTCTTT.

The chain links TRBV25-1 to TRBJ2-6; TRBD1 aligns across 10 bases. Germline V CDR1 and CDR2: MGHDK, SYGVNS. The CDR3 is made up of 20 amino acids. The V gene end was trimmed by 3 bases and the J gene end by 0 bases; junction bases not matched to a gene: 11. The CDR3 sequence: CASSDFPGQGPSSGANVLTF. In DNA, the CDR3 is TGTGCCAGCAGTGACTTTCCGGGACAGGGGCCCAGCTCTGGGGCCAACGTCCTGACTTTC. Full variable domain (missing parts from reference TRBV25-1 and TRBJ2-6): EADIYQTPRYLVIGTGKKITLECSQTMGHDKMYWYQQDPGMELHLIHYSYGVNSTEKGDLSSESTVSRIRTEHFPLTLESARPSHTSQYLCASSDFPGQGPSSGANVLTFGAGSRLTVL.

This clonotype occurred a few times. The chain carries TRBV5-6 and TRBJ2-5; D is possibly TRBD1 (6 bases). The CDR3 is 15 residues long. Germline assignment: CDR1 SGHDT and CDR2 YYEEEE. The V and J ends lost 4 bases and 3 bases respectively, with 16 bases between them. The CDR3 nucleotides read TGTGCCAGCAGCATCCTACGGACAGTCGAAGAGACCCAGTACTTC. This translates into CASSILRTVEETQYF.

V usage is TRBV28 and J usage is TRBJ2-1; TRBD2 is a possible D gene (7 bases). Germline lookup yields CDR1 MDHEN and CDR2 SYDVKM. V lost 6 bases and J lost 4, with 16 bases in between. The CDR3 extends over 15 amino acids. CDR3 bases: TGTGCCAGCAGCCTAGCAGGGGAGGGGTACAATGAGCAGTTCTTC. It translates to CASSLAGEGYNEQFF.

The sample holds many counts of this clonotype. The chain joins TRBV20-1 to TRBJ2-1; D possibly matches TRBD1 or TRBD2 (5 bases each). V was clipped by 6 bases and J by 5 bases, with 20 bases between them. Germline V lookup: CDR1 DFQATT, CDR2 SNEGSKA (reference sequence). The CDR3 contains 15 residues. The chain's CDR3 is CSANPGTSPNNEQFF. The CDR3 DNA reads TGCAGTGCAAACCCAGGGACCTCTCCTAACAATGAGCAGTTCTTC.

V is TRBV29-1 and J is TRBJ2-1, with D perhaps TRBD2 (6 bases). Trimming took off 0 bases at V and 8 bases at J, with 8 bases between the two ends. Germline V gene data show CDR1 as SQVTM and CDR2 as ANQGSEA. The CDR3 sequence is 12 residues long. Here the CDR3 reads CSVEELAYEQFF. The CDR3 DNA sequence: TGCAGCGTTGAAGAACTAGCATATGAGCAGTTCTTC.

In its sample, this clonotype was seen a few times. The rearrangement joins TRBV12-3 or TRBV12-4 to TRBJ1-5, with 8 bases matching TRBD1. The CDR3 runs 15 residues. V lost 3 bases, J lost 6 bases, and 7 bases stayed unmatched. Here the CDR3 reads CASSFGTGSLQPQHF. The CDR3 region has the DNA TGTGCCAGCAGTTTCGGGACAGGTTCTCTTCAGCCCCAGCATTTT.

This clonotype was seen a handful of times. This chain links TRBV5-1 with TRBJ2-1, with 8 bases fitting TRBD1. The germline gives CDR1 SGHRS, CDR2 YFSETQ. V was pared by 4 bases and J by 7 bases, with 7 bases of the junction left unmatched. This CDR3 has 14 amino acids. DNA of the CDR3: TGCGCCAGCAGCATAAGGAGACAGGGGAATGAGCAGTTCTTC. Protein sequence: CASSIRRQGNEQFF.

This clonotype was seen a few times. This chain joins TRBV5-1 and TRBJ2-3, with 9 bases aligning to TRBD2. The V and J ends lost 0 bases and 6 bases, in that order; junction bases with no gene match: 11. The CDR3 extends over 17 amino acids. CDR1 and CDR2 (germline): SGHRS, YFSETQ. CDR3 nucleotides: TGCGCCAGCAGCTTGGTTGGCGGGAGGGCCTCATCCGATACGCAGTATTTT. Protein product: CASSLVGGRASSDTQYF.

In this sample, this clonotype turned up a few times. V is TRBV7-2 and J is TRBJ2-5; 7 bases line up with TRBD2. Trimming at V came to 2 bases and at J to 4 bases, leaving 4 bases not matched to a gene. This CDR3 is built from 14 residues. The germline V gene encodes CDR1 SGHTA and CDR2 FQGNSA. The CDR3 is CASSLMASGETQYF. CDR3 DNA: TGTGCCAGCAGCTTAATGGCTAGCGGAGAGACCCAGTACTTC.